This T cell receptor beta chain was identified during a study of metastatic and nonmetastatic thyroid tumors. Through MiXCR, TCRdb re-clonotyped the PCR reads. Of over 25,000 clones in the sample, roughly 17% are singletons; the top ten hold around 6.1%. This clone was seen repeatedly, ten times or more. This CDR3 is built from 12 residues. The V and J ends lost 5 bases and 7 bases respectively, with 12 bases between them. CDR1 and CDR2 from the germline V gene are SEHNR and FQNEAQ (reference sequence). Not a single patient had been given any form of treatment at any point before undergoing thyroid surgery.

V and J are TRBV7-9 and TRBJ2-7; D perhaps matches TRBD1 (7 bases). Material for sequencing was blood. The TCR was taken from a male donor with papillary thyroid cancer or a benign thyroid nodule (not recorded which). Some clones in this sample may be carry-over from other donors' samples. CDR3 sequence reads: CASSRGTDEQYF. The CDR3 DNA follows: TGTGCCAGCAGCCGCGGGACAGATGAGCAGTACTTC.